These 18 T cell receptor beta chains were sequenced from one sample in a study of blood T cells in healthy people across ages. The use of a sample-barcoded 5' primer and a J-beta primer mix characterized a second PCR of about 7 to 12 cycles. TCRdb analysed the 5' RACE reads with MiXCR anew, one entry per CDR3 protein. The sample lists hundreds of thousands of distinct CDR3 sequences, about 56% occurring once. The sequenced material came from blood. The receptors shown here come from a man aged 35 to 55 in good health.

The chain recombines TRBV7-8 with TRBJ2-4, with TRBD2 matching 12 bases. V gave up 3 bases and J gave up 0 bases; unmatched junction bases: 12. The CDR3 is 20 residues long. Germline values: CDR1 SGHVS, CDR2 FQNEAQ. The CDR3 spells CASSFTPSGRAEIAKNIQYF. The CDR3 DNA reads TGTGCCAGCAGCTTTACGCCTAGCGGGAGGGCCGAGATAGCCAAAAACATTCAGTACTTC.

The chain uses TRBV7-8 and TRBJ2-5; no clear D. V lost 4 bases and J lost 5, with 8 bases in between. The CDR3 is made up of 12 amino acids. Germline V gene data show CDR1 as SGHVS and CDR2 as FQNEAQ. As DNA, the CDR3 is TGTGCCAGCAGCTGGGAAAGGGAGACCCAGTACTTC. Translation gives CASSWERETQYF.

The CDR3 coding sequence is TGTGCCAGCAGTTACTCGGTCACCACCTACGAGCAGTACTTC. Its protein product is CASSYSVTTYEQYF. The chain recombines TRBV6-5 with TRBJ2-7; D ambiguous. Germline CDR1 is MNHEY and CDR2 is SVGAGI. CDR3 size: 14 residues. Between the trimmed V and J ends, which lost 0 bases and 2 bases, there was a span of 8 bases.

The chain employs TRBV2 and TRBJ2-4; 7 bases fit TRBD2. The end of the DNA fits TRBJ2-5 better, so the J call may be wrong. The CDR3 covers 14 residues. Germline CDR1 SNHLY, CDR2 FYNNEI. CDR3 loop: CASWGGGLQETQYF. The CDR3 nucleotides are TGTGCCAGTTGGGGGGGAGGGCTCCAAGAGACCCAGTACTTC.

The CDR3 DNA follows: TGCGCCAGCAGCCTGACCCCCTCAGGGGAGCAGTACTTC. Its translation is CASSLTPSGEQYF. This chain uses TRBV5-1 with TRBJ2-5; the D gene is possibly TRBD1 (6 bases). Looked up from germline, CDR1 is SGHRS and CDR2 is YFSETQ. The V gene lost 4 bases and the J gene lost 11 bases, with 18 bases spanning the gap. This CDR3 region has 13 residues.

The chain couples TRBV5-1 to TRBJ2-5, with 9 bases matching TRBD1. Germline lookup yields CDR1 SGHRS and CDR2 YFSETQ. V lost 0 bases and J lost 11; bases outside the gene matches: 11. The CDR3 is made up of 15 amino acids. The CDR3: CASSLAGTGWHEQYF. Written as DNA, the CDR3 is TGCGCCAGCAGCTTGGCCGGGACAGGGTGGCATGAGCAGTACTTC.

The chain joins TRBV9 to TRBJ2-1; TRBD1 or TRBD2 may be the D gene (5 bases each). The V end lost 0 bases, the J end lost 0 bases, and 16 bases lay between the germline ends. Germline lookup yields CDR1 SGDLS and CDR2 YYNGEE. The CDR3 loop spans 18 amino acids. The CDR3: CASSVGSGTLSSYNEQFF. CDR3 coding DNA: TGTGCCAGCAGCGTAGGATCAGGGACCCTGAGCTCCTACAATGAGCAGTTCTTC.

The rearrangement links TRBV7-2 to TRBJ1-1, with TRBD1 matching over 7 bases. Germline CDR1 SGHTA, CDR2 FQGNSA. There are 17 residues in the CDR3. After removal of 2 bases from V and 1 base from J, the junction contained 10 bases not matched to a gene. The CDR3: CASSLRRGQAPNTEAFF. For the CDR3, the DNA is TGTGCCAGCAGCTTAAGGAGGGGGCAGGCACCGAACACTGAAGCTTTCTTT.

V usage is TRBV20-1 and J usage is TRBJ2-1; 14 nucleotides match TRBD2. CDR3 length equals 17 residues. CDR1 and CDR2 from the germline V gene are DFQATT and SNEGSKA (reference sequence). Losses at the gene ends were 3 bases for V and 1 base for J; bases not matched to a gene: 5. CDR3: CSARGLAGAQSYNEQFF. The CDR3 DNA reads TGCAGTGCTAGGGGACTAGCGGGGGCCCAGTCCTACAATGAGCAGTTCTTC.

This sequence joins TRBV12-3 or TRBV12-4 and TRBJ2-1; D might be TRBD1 (7 bases). The CDR3 sequence is 16 residues long. With 7 bases removed from V and 9 bases from J, the gap between germline ends came to 25 bases. The DNA of the CDR3 is TGTGCCAGCACCGGGGGCGGGACAGTAGTAGTCAGTGAGCAGTTCTTC. Translated, it gives CASTGGGTVVVSEQFF.

The sample holds a few counts of this clonotype. V and J are TRBV7-2 and TRBJ2-5, with TRBD2 matching over 13 bases. The V and J ends lost 4 bases and 3 bases, in that order; junction bases with no gene match: 5. This CDR3 has 16 amino acids. Looked up from germline, CDR1 is SGHTA and CDR2 is FQGNSA. The CDR3 loop is CASSSWTSGSEETQYF. CDR3 bases: TGTGCCAGCAGCTCCTGGACTAGCGGGAGTGAAGAGACCCAGTACTTC.

The chain couples TRBV2 to TRBJ1-4; D is possibly TRBD1 (5 bases). Germline CDR1 SNHLY, CDR2 FYNNEI. Trimming shortened V by 6 bases and J by 5 bases, and 13 bases separated the two germline ends. This CDR3 is built from 14 residues. In nucleotides, the CDR3 is TGTGCCAGCAGAACCGGGGCCCGGAATGAAAAACTGTTTTTT. It yields the protein CASRTGARNEKLFF.

This sequence joins TRBV28 and TRBJ2-3; no clear D gene. The ends were cut back, 3 bases at V and 6 bases at J, with 16 bases in the middle. The CDR3 is 15 residues long. Per germline, CDR1 MDHEN and CDR2 SYDVKM. CDR3 region: CASSFGWAGGDTQYF. CDR3 coding DNA: TGTGCCAGCAGTTTCGGGTGGGCAGGTGGGGATACGCAGTATTTT.

The chain links TRBV9 to TRBJ2-3; D perhaps matches TRBD2 (5 bases). CDR1 SGDLS and CDR2 YYNGEE come from the germline V gene. The CDR3 totals 15 residues. Deletions cut 3 bases from V and 3 bases from J, with 14 bases between. CDR3 loop: CASSAQHSGTDTQYF. CDR3 nucleotide sequence: TGTGCCAGCAGCGCTCAACACTCGGGAACAGATACGCAGTATTTT. The whole variable domain, filled in from reference TRBV9 and TRBJ2-3, reads DSGVTQTPKHLITATGQRVTLRCSPRSGDLSVYWYQQSLDQGLQFLIQYYNGEERAKGNILERFSAQQFPDLHSELNLSSLELGDSALYFCASSAQHSGTDTQYFGPGTRLTVL.

This chain links TRBV28 with TRBJ1-1, with D possibly TRBD1 on 6 matching bases. V was cut by 3 bases and J by 0 bases, with 14 bases left in between. The CDR3 has 16 residues. The germline V gene encodes CDR1 MDHEN and CDR2 SYDVKM. The CDR3 loop reads CASSLPTGSMNTEAFF. The DNA for the CDR3 is TGTGCCAGCAGTTTGCCCACAGGGTCAATGAACACTGAAGCTTTCTTT.

V and J are TRBV6-6 and TRBJ2-3; unclear D gene. There are 12 residues in the CDR3. Trimming removed 8 bases at V and 5 bases at J, with 11 bases between. Germline V gene sequence: CDR1 MNHNY, CDR2 SVGAGI (reference sequence). The CDR3 bases are TGTGCCAGCGAGATGGGCGGAGATACGCAGTATTTT. Translating it yields CASEMGGDTQYF.

V and J are TRBV28 and TRBJ2-5; 7 nucleotides line up with TRBD1. CDR3 size: 16 residues. V lost 2 bases to trimming and J lost 1 base; unmatched junction nucleotides: 7. The germline CDR1 and CDR2 sequences are MDHEN and SYDVKM. This CDR3 reads CASSLGTDQPQETQYF. The CDR3 nucleotides read TGTGCCAGCAGTTTAGGGACAGATCAACCCCAAGAGACCCAGTACTTC.

This clonotype was observed a few times. The chain recombines TRBV15 with TRBJ2-3; 10 bases fit TRBD2. Germline V CDR1 and CDR2: LNHNV, YYDKDF (reference sequence). CDR3 length: 17 amino acids. J lost 3 bases, V lost 1 base, and 7 bases had no gene match. In DNA form, the CDR3 reads TGTGCCACCAGCAGAGTAAGGTCTAGCGGGAGAACAGATACGCAGTATTTT. It translates to CATSRVRSSGRTDTQYF.